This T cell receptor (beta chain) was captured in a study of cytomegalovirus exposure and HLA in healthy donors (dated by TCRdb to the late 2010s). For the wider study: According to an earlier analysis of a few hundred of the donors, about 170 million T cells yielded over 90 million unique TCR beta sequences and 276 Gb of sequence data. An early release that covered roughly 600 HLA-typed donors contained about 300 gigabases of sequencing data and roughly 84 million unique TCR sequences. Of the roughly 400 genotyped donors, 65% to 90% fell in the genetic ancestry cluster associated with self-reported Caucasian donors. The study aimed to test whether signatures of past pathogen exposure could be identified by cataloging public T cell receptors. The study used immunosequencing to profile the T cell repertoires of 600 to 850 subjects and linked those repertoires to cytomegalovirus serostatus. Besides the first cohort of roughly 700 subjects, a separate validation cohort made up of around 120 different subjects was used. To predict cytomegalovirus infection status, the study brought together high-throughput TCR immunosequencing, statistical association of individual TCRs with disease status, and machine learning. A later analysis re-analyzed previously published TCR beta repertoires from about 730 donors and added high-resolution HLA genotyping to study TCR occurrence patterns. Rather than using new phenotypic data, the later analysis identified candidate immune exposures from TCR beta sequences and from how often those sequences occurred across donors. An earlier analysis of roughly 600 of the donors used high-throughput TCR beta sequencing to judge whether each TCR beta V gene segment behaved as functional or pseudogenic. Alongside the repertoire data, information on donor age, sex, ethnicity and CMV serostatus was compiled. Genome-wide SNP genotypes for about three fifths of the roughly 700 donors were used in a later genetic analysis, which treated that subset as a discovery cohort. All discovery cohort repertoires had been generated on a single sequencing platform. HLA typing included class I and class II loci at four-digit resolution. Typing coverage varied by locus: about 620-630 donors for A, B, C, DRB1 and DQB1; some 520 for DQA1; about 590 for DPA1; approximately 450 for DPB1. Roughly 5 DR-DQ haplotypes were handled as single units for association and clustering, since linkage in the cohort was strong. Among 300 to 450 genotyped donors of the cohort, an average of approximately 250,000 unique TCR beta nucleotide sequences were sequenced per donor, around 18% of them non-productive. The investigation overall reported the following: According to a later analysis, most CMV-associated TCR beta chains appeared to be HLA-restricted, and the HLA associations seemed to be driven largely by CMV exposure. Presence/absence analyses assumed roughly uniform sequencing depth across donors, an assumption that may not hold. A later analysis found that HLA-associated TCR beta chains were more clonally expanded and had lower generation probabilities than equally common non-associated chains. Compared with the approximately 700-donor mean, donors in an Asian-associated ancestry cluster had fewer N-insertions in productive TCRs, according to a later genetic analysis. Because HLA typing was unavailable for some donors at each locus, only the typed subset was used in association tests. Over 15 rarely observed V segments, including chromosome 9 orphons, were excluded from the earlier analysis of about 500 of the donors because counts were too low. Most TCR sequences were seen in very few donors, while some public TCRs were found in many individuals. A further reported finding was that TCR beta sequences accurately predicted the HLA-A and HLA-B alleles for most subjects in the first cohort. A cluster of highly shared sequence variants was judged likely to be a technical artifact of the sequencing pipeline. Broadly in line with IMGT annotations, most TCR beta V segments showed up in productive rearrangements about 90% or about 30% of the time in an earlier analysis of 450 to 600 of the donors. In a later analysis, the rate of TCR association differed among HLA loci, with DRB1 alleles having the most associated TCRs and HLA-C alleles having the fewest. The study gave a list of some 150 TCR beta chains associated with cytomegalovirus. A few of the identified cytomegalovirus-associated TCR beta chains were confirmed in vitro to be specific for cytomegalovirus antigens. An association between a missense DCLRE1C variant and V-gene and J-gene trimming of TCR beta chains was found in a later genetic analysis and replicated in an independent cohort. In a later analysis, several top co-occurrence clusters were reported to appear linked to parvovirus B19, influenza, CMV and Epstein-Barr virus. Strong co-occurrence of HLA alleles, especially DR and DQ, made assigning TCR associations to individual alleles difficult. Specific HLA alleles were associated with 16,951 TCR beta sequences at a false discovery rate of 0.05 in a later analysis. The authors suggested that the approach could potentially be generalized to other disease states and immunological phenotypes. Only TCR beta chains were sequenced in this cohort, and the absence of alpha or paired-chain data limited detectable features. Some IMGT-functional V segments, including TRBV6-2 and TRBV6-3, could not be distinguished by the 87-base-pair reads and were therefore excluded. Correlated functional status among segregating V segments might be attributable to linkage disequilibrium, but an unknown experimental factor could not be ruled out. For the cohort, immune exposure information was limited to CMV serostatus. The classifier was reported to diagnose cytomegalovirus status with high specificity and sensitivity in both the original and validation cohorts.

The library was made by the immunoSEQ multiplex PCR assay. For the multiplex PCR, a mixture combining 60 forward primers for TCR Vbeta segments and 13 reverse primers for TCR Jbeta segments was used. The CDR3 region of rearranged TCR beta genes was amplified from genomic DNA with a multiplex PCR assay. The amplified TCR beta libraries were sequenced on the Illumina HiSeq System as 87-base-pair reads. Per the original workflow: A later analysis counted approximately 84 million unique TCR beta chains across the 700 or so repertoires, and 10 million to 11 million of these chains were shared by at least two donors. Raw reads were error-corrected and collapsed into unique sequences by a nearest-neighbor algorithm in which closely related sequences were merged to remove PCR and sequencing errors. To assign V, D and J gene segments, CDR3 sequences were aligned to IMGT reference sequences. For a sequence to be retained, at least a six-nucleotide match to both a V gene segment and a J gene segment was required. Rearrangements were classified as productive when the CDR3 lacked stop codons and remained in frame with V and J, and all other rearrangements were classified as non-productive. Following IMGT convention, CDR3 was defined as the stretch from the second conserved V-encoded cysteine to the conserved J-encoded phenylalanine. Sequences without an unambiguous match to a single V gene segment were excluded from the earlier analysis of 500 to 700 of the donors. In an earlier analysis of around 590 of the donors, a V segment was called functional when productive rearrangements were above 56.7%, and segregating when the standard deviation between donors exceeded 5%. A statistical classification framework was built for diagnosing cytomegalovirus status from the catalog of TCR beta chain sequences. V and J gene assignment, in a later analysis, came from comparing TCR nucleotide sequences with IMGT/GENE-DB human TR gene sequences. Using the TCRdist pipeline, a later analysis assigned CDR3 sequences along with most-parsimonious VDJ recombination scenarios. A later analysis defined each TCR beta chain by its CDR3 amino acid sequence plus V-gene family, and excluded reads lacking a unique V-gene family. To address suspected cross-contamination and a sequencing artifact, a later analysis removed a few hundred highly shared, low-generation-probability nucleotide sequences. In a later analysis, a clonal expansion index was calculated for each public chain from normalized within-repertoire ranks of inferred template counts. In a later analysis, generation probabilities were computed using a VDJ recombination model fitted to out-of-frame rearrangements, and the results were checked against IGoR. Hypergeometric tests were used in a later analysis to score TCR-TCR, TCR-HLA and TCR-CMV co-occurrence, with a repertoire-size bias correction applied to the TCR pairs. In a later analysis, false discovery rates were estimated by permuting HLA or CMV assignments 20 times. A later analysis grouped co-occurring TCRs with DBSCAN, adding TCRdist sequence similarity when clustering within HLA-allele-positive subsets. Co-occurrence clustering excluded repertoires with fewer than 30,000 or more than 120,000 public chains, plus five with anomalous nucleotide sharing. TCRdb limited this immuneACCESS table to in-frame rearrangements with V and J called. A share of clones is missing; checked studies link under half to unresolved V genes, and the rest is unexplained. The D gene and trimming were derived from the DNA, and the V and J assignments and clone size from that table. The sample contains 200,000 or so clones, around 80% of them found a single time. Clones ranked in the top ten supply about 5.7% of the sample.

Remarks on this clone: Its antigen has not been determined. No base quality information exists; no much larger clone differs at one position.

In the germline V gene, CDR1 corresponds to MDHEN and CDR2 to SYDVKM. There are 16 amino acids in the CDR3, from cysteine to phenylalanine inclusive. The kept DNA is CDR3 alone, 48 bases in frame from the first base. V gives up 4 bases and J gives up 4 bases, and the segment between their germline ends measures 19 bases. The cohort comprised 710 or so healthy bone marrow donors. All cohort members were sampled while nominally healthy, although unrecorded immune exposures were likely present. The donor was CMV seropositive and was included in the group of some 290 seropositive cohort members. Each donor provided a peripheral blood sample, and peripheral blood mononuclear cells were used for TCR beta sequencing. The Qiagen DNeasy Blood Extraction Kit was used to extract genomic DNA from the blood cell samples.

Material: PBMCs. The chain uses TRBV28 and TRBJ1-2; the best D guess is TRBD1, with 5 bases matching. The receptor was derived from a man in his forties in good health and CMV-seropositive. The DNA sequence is TGTGCCAGCAGTTCCCCAAGGGGAGGGGAGGGCTATGGCTACACCTTC. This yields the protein CASSSPRGGEGYGYTF.